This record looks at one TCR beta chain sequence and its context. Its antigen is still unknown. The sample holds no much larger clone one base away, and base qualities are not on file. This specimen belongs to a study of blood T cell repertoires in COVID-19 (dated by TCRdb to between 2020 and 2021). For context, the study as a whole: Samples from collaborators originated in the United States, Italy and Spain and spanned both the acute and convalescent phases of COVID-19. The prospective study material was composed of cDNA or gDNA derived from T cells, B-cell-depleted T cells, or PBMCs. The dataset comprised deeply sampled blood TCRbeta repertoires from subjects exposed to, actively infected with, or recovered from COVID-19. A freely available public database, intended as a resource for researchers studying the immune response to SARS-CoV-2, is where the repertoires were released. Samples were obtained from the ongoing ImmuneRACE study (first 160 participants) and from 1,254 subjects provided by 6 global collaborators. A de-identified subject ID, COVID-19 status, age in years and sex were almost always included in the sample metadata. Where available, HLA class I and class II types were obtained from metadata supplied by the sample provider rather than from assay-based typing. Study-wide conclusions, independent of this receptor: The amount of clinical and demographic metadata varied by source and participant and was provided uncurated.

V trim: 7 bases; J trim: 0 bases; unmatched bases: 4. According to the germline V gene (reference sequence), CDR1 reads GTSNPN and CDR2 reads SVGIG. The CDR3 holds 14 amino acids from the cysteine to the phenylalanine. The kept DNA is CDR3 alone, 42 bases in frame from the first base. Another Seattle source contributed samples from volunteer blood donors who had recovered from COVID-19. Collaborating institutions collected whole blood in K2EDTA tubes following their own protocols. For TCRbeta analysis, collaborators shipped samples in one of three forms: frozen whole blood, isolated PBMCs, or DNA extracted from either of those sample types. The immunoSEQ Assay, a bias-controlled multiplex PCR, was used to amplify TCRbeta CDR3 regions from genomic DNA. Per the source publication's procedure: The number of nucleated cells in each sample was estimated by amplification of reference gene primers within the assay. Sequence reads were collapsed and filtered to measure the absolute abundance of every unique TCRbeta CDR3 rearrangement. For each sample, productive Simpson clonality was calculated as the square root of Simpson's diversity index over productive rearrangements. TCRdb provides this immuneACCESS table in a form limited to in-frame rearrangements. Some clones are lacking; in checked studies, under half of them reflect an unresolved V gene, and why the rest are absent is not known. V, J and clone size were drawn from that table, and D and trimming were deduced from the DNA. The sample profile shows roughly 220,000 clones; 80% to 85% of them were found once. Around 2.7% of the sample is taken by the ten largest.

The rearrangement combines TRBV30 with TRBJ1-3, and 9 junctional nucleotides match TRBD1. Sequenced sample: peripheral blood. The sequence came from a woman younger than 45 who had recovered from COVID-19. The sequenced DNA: TGTGCCTTGACAGGGGGGAGCTCTGGAAACACCATATATTTT. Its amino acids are CALTGGSSGNTIYF.